The 16 T cell receptor beta chains in this list originate from one sample, sequenced in a study of identical twins. Each CDR3 protein is one row after TCRdb ran MiXCR on the 5' RACE reads. The sample shows 550,000 to 700,000 distinct CDR3 sequences, roughly 9.5% of them seen only once. These data were also filed under a second study, of yellow fever vaccine responses in identical twins.

The sample taken for sequencing was PBMCs. All receptors come from a woman aged 18-30 years in good health.

The chain links TRBV6-5 to TRBJ2-4, with D possibly TRBD2 on 6 matching bases. Between the trimmed V and J ends, which lost 0 bases and 3 bases, there was a span of 6 bases. This CDR3 is built from 14 residues. CDR1 and CDR2 from the germline V gene are MNHEY and SVGAGI. The CDR3 loop reads CASSYSGGKNIQYF. The CDR3 DNA reads as TGTGCCAGCAGTTACTCGGGGGGCAAAAACATTCAGTACTTC.

This clonotype was counted only a few times. At one end, the junction sequence differs from germline, possibly due to a read error. CDR3 protein: CASSESWTDVVF. The CDR3 coding sequence is TGTGCCAGCAGTGAATCATGGACTGATGTAGTGTTC. This chain connects TRBV25-1 to TRBJ2-4; a weak D match, TRBD2 (5 bases). The length of the CDR3 is 12 residues. Germline CDR1 reads MGHDK; CDR2 reads SYGVNS.

The chain uses TRBV5-6 and TRBJ2-1; D perhaps matches TRBD1 (6 bases). Germline values: CDR1 SGHDT, CDR2 YYEEEE. This CDR3 is built from 16 residues. The V end was cut by 3 bases, the J end by 0 bases, with 13 bases between. Written as DNA, the CDR3 is TGTGCCAGCAGCTCGGGACACTTCAGCTCCTACAATGAGCAGTTCTTC. Translated, it gives CASSSGHFSSYNEQFF. The whole variable domain, filled in from reference TRBV5-6 and TRBJ2-1, reads DAGVTQSPTHLIKTRGQQVTLRCSPKSGHDTVSWYQQALGQGPQFIFQYYEEEERQRGNFPDRFSGHQFPNYSSELNVNALLLGDSALYLCASSSGHFSSYNEQFFGPGTRLTVL.

This clonotype was found a few times. The genes are TRBV7-2 and TRBJ2-1; no firm D call. Deletions cut 2 bases from V and 5 bases from J, with 13 bases between. Per the germline V gene, CDR1 is SGHTA and CDR2 is FQGNSA. The CDR3 covers 15 residues. The CDR3 sequence: CASSLSRVRDNEQFF. The CDR3 coding sequence is TGTGCCAGCAGCTTAAGCCGGGTACGAGACAATGAGCAGTTCTTC.

At least ten counts were recorded for this clonotype. This rearrangement joins TRBV20-1 to TRBJ1-5; TRBD1 aligns across 8 bases. There are 14 residues in the CDR3. CDR1 is DFQATT and CDR2 is SNEGSKA in the germline V gene (reference sequence). V lost 2 bases and J lost 4; bases outside the gene matches: 4. CDR3 in amino acids: CSARSDRANQPQHF. As DNA, the CDR3 is TGCAGTGCTAGATCGGACAGGGCGAATCAGCCCCAGCATTTT.

This clonotype was seen ten or more times. V is TRBV18 and J is TRBJ2-1; 11 bases are shared with TRBD2. This CDR3 spans 15 amino acids. Trimming cost V 4 bases and J 2 bases; bases outside gene matches: 1. Germline V gives CDR1 KGHSH, CDR2 LQKENI. CDR3 in amino acids: CASSRLAGPYNEQFF. The CDR3 bases are TGTGCCAGCTCACGACTAGCGGGACCCTACAATGAGCAGTTCTTC.

The chain recombines TRBV7-6 with TRBJ2-5; maybe TRBD2 (6 bases). From germline, CDR1 is SGHVS and CDR2 FNYEAQ. There are 14 residues in the CDR3. V lost 8 bases to trimming and J lost 4 bases, with 17 bases between them. The CDR3 nucleotides are TGTGCCAGCGGACGTGGAGGGCTATTAGAGACCCAGTACTTC. Translation: CASGRGGLLETQYF.

In this sample, this clonotype turned up many times. The chain employs TRBV5-1 and TRBJ2-3; D remains ambiguous. Germline values: CDR1 SGHRS, CDR2 YFSETQ. The CDR3 length is 14 residues. Trimming removed 4 bases from V and 0 bases from J, with 9 bases in between. In DNA, the CDR3 is TGCGCCAGCAGCGGCAGTACCAGCACAGATACGCAGTATTTT. It is translated as CASSGSTSTDTQYF.

This rearrangement joins TRBV9 to TRBJ2-1; 7 nucleotides agree with TRBD2. Trimming at V came to 3 bases and at J to 8 bases, leaving 5 bases not matched to a gene. This CDR3 is 13 amino acids long. CDR1 SGDLS and CDR2 YYNGEE come from the germline V gene. The CDR3 DNA follows: TGTGCCAGCAGCGCTAGCGGTTGGGATGAGCAGTTCTTC. Protein product: CASSASGWDEQFF. Complete variable domain (other parts from reference TRBV9 and TRBJ2-1): DSGVTQTPKHLITATGQRVTLRCSPRSGDLSVYWYQQSLDQGLQFLIQYYNGEERAKGNILERFSAQQFPDLHSELNLSSLELGDSALYFCASSASGWDEQFFGPGTRLTVL.

The V gene is TRBV24-1, the J gene TRBJ2-2; 8 bases are a match to TRBD1. Unmatched junction bases numbered 7, after V lost 2 bases and J lost 0 bases. Germline-derived CDR1 and CDR2 are KGHDR and SFDVKD. This CDR3 has 18 amino acids. Written as DNA, the CDR3 is TGTGCCACCAGTGATTCCCCAGGACAGGGATCGAACACCGGGGAGCTGTTTTTT. Protein: CATSDSPGQGSNTGELFF.

This clonotype was counted at least ten times. The chain uses TRBV15 and TRBJ2-2; D is ambiguous. From germline, CDR1 is LNHNV and CDR2 YYDKDF (reference sequence). The CDR3 is 15 amino acids. V lost 1 base to trimming and J lost 1 base, with 7 bases between them. Here the CDR3 DNA reads TGTGCCACCAGCAGAGTCCTGGAGAACACCGGGGAGCTGTTTTTT. Encoded protein: CATSRVLENTGELFF.

This clonotype has just a few counts. This rearrangement joins TRBV11-1 to TRBJ2-1; TRBD2 aligns across 7 bases. Germline values: CDR1 SGHAT, CDR2 FQDESV (reference sequence). CDR3 length: 18 amino acids. V trimming: 2 bases; J trimming: 3 bases; junction bases outside the gene matches: 13. The CDR3 DNA follows: TGTGCCAGCAGCTTACTGGACGGCGGCGGGGGTTACTACAATGAGCAGTTCTTC. This gives the protein CASSLLDGGGGYYNEQFF.

The chain links TRBV4-3 to TRBJ2-3; D perhaps matches TRBD2 (6 bases). The germline V and J ends were trimmed by 0 bases and 0 bases, with 13 bases remaining between them. CDR3 length: 17 residues. Germline V gene data show CDR1 as LGHNA and CDR2 as YSLEER. The CDR3 here is CASSQDSSETSTDTQYF. DNA for the CDR3: TGCGCCAGCAGCCAAGATTCTAGCGAAACTAGCACAGATACGCAGTATTTT.

This clonotype was detected a few times. CDR3 protein: CASSPGDIWEETQYF. The CDR3 nucleotides read TGTGCCAGCAGTCCCGGGGACATTTGGGAAGAGACCCAGTACTTC. The genes are TRBV6-2 or TRBV6-3 and TRBJ2-5; maybe TRBD1 (6 bases). The ends were cut back, 5 bases at V and 3 bases at J, with 16 bases in the middle. The germline V gene encodes CDR1 MNHEY and CDR2 SVGEGT. The CDR3 is 15 residues long.

The V gene is TRBV12-3 or TRBV12-4, the J gene TRBJ1-1; TRBD1 agrees at 10 bases. This CDR3 spans 15 amino acids. V trimming: 5 bases; J trimming: 3 bases; junction bases outside the gene matches: 6. The CDR3 DNA sequence: TGTGCCAGCAGTCACGGGACAGGGGTTTACACTGAAGCTTTCTTT. Its protein is CASSHGTGVYTEAFF.

The table lists this clonotype with a few counts. CDR3 amino acids: CASSLALAASEQYF. The DNA of the CDR3 is TGTGCCAGCAGCTTAGCATTAGCAGCGAGTGAGCAGTACTTC. This chain uses TRBV7-2 with TRBJ2-7, with D uncertain. V shed 0 bases and J shed 7 bases, with 13 bases lying between them. This CDR3 spans 14 amino acids. Germline values: CDR1 SGHTA, CDR2 FQGNSA.